Below, one TCR beta chain is given with its context. Trimming cost V 0 bases and J 5 bases; bases outside gene matches: 6. Germline CDR1 reads LNHNV; CDR2 reads YYDKDF (reference sequence). The CDR3 is 15 amino acids. The data were obtained in a study of blood T cell repertoires in COVID-19. About the study: Samples came from the United States, Italy and Spain, spanning acute and convalescent COVID-19. The analysed material was cDNA or gDNA that came from T cells, B-cell-depleted T cells, or PBMCs.

Recruited during active infection, patients (from Seattle) were subsequently followed longitudinally. Original handling: Counts of nucleated cells, estimated from reference gene primer amplification, were obtained. Assay: immunoSEQ multiplex PCR; the TCRdb copy retains only in-frame clones and omits some. V and J calls and clone size come straight from that table; D and trimming were deduced from the DNA. The table shows approximately 500,000 clones, with less than 90% occurring only once. The J gene is TRBJ1-2, the V gene TRBV15; 7 nucleotides agree with TRBD1. This clonotype was obtained from a woman between 45 and 65 years old with COVID-19, enrolled during active disease. Sequenced sample: peripheral blood. The CDR3 is CATSRDLTGVYGYTF. CDR3 coding DNA: TGTGCCACCAGCAGAGATCTAACAGGGGTGTATGGCTACACCTTC.